The entry below gives a single T cell receptor (beta chain) sequence along with its context. What antigen it recognizes has not been identified. No much larger clone exists at a distance of one base, and base qualities are not known. This specimen belongs to a study of blood T cell repertoires in COVID-19 (dated by TCRdb to the early 2020s). Broadly, across the study: Samples from collaborators originated in the United States, Italy and Spain and spanned both the acute and convalescent phases of COVID-19. The material from the prospective study consisted of cDNA or gDNA derived from T cells, B-cell-depleted T cells, or PBMCs. The dataset comprised deeply sampled blood TCRbeta repertoires from subjects exposed to, actively infected with, or recovered from COVID-19. A freely available public database, intended as a resource for researchers studying the immune response to SARS-CoV-2, is where the repertoires were released. Samples came from the ongoing ImmuneRACE study (first 160 participants) plus 1,254 subjects from 6 global collaborators. A de-identified subject ID, COVID-19 status, age in years and sex were almost always included in the sample metadata. HLA class I and class II types, where available, came from metadata supplied by the sample provider rather than from assay-based typing. General study outcomes and caveats: The quantity of clinical and demographic metadata differed by source and by participant and was supplied without curation.

The germline V gene gives CDR1 as SGHDN and CDR2 as FVKESK. Trimming at the junction amounts to 2 bases on V and 3 bases on J, and the germline ends lie 10 bases apart. Counted from cysteine to phenylalanine, this CDR3 has 15 amino acids. Solely the CDR3 DNA is kept, with 45 bases framed from the first base. TCRbeta CDR3 regions were amplified from genomic DNA using the immunoSEQ Assay, a bias-controlled multiplex PCR. As for how the authors treated the data: Within the assay, amplification of reference gene primers was used to estimate how many nucleated cells each sample contained. To quantify the absolute abundance of each unique TCRbeta CDR3 rearrangement, sequence reads were collapsed and filtered. For each sample, productive Simpson clonality was calculated as the square root of Simpson's diversity index across productive rearrangements. This is the immuneACCESS table as TCRdb keeps it, with only in-frame sequences that have V and J called. A part of the clones is gone; compared with another copy, unresolved V genes explain less than half, and the rest is unexplained. The D gene and trimming were derived from the DNA, and the V and J assignments and clone size from that table. This sample is represented by about 110,000 clones; over 55% of them were singletons. The top ten constitute roughly 0.86% of the sample.

The collaborating institutions used their own protocols to collect whole blood in K2EDTA tubes. Collaborator samples were shipped for TCRbeta analysis as frozen whole blood, isolated PBMCs, or DNA extracted from either sample type. Recombination connected TRBV14 to TRBJ1-4, with no confidently assigned D gene. The source material was peripheral blood. The receptor comes from a human donor with acute or convalescent COVID-19. The donor label of this sample is uncertain. The CDR3 has the sequence CASSQLTRSNEKLFF. The DNA sequence is as follows: TGTGCCAGCAGCCAACTCACCAGGTCTAATGAAAAACTGTTTTTT.